Each of the 21 T cell receptor beta chains below was sequenced from the same sample in a study of cytomegalovirus exposure and HLA in healthy donors (dated by TCRdb to 2017 to 2019). To prepare the library, the immunoSEQ multiplex PCR assay was applied. For the multiplex PCR, a mixture combining 60 forward primers for TCR Vbeta segments and 13 reverse primers for TCR Jbeta segments was used. The immuneACCESS repertoire file appears here via TCRdb, limited to in-frame rearrangements. These files lack a portion of the clones; in checked studies, under half of the deficit traces to unresolved V genes, and the cause of the others is not known. This sample lists 84,000 or so clones; around 73% were detected once. 2.5% to 4% of the sample belongs to the ten largest clones. The sample taken for sequencing was PBMCs. The receptor source for this set is a man aged 45-65 years in good health and CMV-seronegative.

The chain carries TRBV25-1 and TRBJ1-1; tentatively, D is TRBD1 (5 bases). Between the trimmed V and J ends, which lost 7 bases and 4 bases, there was a span of 10 bases. Per germline, CDR1 MGHDK and CDR2 SYGVNS. The CDR3 contains 12 residues. CDR3 nucleotides: TGTGCCAGCACTCCGGGGGGCACTGAAGCTTTCTTT. Amino acid sequence: CASTPGGTEAFF.

This chain uses TRBV19 with TRBJ2-2, with 9 bases identical to TRBD1. CDR1 is LNHDA and CDR2 is SQIVND in the germline V gene (reference sequence). With V trimmed by 8 bases and J by 1 base, 2 bases remained unmatched. This CDR3 contains 14 residues. CDR3: CASGTGWNTGELFF. The CDR3 nucleotides are TGTGCCAGTGGGACAGGGTGGAACACCGGGGAGCTGTTTTTT.

The V and J genes are TRBV7-9 and TRBJ2-3; no reliable D call. CDR3 length equals 14 residues. Germline values: CDR1 SEHNR, CDR2 FQNEAQ (reference sequence). V dropped 1 base and J dropped 5 bases, with 10 bases sitting between them. CDR3 coding DNA: TGTGCCAGCAGCTTAGGTGACTTCGGAGATACGCAGTATTTT. Its protein product is CASSLGDFGDTQYF.

As regards this clone: At one boundary the junction diverges from the germline segment, which might be a read error. V is TRBV7-9 and J is TRBJ2-7; possible D gene TRBD1, 5 bases. Per germline, CDR1 SEHNR and CDR2 FQNEAQ (reference sequence). The CDR3 runs 13 residues. CDR3 protein: CSSSSGYRYEQYF. In nucleotides, the CDR3 is TGTTCCAGCAGCTCCGGCTACAGGTACGAGCAGTACTTC.

This sequence joins TRBV18 and TRBJ2-2, with a weak D call TRBD2 (6 bases). The CDR3 consists of 14 residues. Germline V gene data show CDR1 as KGHSH and CDR2 as LQKENI. V lost 6 bases and J 1 base, leaving 9 bases between the germline ends. CDR3 region: CASSRGKNTGELFF. The CDR3 DNA sequence: TGTGCCAGCTCCCGGGGGAAGAACACCGGGGAGCTGTTTTTT. Full variable domain (missing parts from reference TRBV18 and TRBJ2-2): NAGVMQNPRHLVRRRGQEARLRCSPMKGHSHVYWYRQLPEEGLKFMVYLQKENIIDESGMPKERFSAEFPKEGPSILRIQQVVRGDSAAYFCASSRGKNTGELFFGEGSRLTVL.

The chain is built from TRBV18 and TRBJ1-5, with 7 positions matching TRBD1. V lost 2 bases, J lost 4 bases, and 11 bases stayed unmatched. Looked up from germline, CDR1 is KGHSH and CDR2 is LQKENI. CDR3 length equals 17 residues. The CDR3: CASSPNRDSGANQPQHF. The CDR3 DNA sequence: TGTGCCAGCTCACCAAACCGGGACAGCGGAGCGAATCAGCCCCAGCATTTT.

This chain connects TRBV11-3 to TRBJ1-5; D uncertain. The CDR3 is 17 amino acids. V was shortened by 5 bases and J by 0 bases, with 17 bases between the two germline ends. Germline CDR1 reads SGHNT; CDR2 reads YENEEA. The CDR3 DNA is TGTGCCAGCAGCCCATCCACATTCATTGATAGCAATCAGCCCCAGCATTTT. Its protein product is CASSPSTFIDSNQPQHF.

With regard to this clone: A junction boundary mismatches the germline segment, possibly from a read error. The chain carries TRBV9 and TRBJ2-7, with D possibly matching TRBD1 (6 bases). The CDR3 is made up of 15 amino acids. Germline lookup yields CDR1 SGDLS and CDR2 YYNGEE. The CDR3 sequence: CASSVGGQGPYEQHF. The CDR3 DNA follows: TGTGCCAGCAGCGTAGGCGGGCAGGGGCCCTACGAGCAGCACTTC. The variable domain in full, with the rest retrieved from reference TRBV9 and TRBJ2-7, is DSGVTQTPKHLITATGQRVTLRCSPRSGDLSVYWYQQSLDQGLQFLIQYYNGEERAKGNILERFSAQQFPDLHSELNLSSLELGDSALYFCASSVGGQGPYEQHFGPGTRLTVT.

The V and J genes are TRBV11-3 and TRBJ2-2; 10 bases map to TRBD2. Germline V gives CDR1 SGHNT, CDR2 YENEEA. Germline trimming cut 8 bases from V and 3 bases from J; bases unmatched to any gene: 6. CDR3 length: 15 amino acids. The CDR3: CASASGGADTGELFF. The CDR3 DNA reads TGTGCCAGCGCAAGCGGGGGGGCCGACACCGGGGAGCTGTTTTTT. Based on the CDR3 plus reference TRBV11-3 and TRBJ2-2, the full variable domain is EAGVVQSPRYKIIEKKQPVAFWCNPISGHNTLYWYLQNLGQGPELLIRYENEEAVDDSQLPKDRFSAERLKGVDSTLKIQPAELGDSAVYLCASASGGADTGELFFGEGSRLTVL.

This chain links TRBV18 with TRBJ2-5; 11 bases align to TRBD2. The J segment lost 4 bases and the V segment lost 1 base, leaving 5 bases of the junction unmatched. The germline V gene has CDR1 KGHSH and CDR2 LQKENI. This CDR3 spans 16 amino acids. The CDR3 DNA reads TGTGCCAGCTCACCACGCGCGCTAGCGGGGGGAGAGACCCAGTACTTC. Encoded protein: CASSPRALAGGETQYF.

This clone was observed once. The chain combines TRBV7-2 with TRBJ2-2, with D perhaps matching TRBD1 (5 bases). This CDR3 comprises 15 residues. From germline, CDR1 is SGHTA and CDR2 FQGNSA. Trimming took 4 bases from V and 7 from J, leaving 16 bases between them. The CDR3 spells CASSSRIGVDGELFF. CDR3 sequence (DNA): TGTGCCAGCAGCTCCCGAATAGGGGTGGACGGGGAGCTGTTTTTT.

The chain couples TRBV5-1 to TRBJ2-3; a weak D match, TRBD2 (5 bases). The length of the CDR3 is 14 residues. Trimming pared 0 bases from V and 4 bases from J, leaving 9 bases between. Germline assignment: CDR1 SGHRS and CDR2 YFSETQ. The CDR3 region has the DNA TGCGCCAGCAGCTTGGCCCTAGCCGCAGATACGCAGTATTTT. Amino acid sequence: CASSLALAADTQYF.

The V and J genes are TRBV9 and TRBJ1-2, with 10 bases that match TRBD1. Germline loops: CDR1 SGDLS, CDR2 YYNGEE. The trim removed 4 bases at V and 7 bases at J, leaving 7 bases unmatched. The CDR3 totals 14 residues. DNA for the CDR3: TGTGCCAGCAGCACTGGACAGGGGGAAGGTGGCTACACCTTC. As protein: CASSTGQGEGGYTF.

The chain has TRBV6-5 and TRBJ1-6; D unclear. CDR1 and CDR2 from the germline V gene are MNHEY and SVGAGI. The V and J ends lost 6 bases and 9 bases respectively, with 12 bases between them. This CDR3 has 13 amino acids. CDR3 sequence reads: CASRSEVGSPLHF. The DNA of the CDR3 is TGTGCCAGCAGAAGTGAGGTCGGTTCACCCCTCCACTTT.

The chain uses TRBV27 and TRBJ1-5; 8 bases match TRBD1. V dropped 3 bases and J dropped 7; count of bases not matched to a gene: 2. This CDR3 region has 13 residues. Germline V gene lookup returns CDR1 MNHEY and CDR2 SMNVEV (reference sequence). CDR3 DNA sequence: TGTGCCAGCAGTTTTACAGGGGGGCAGCCCCAGCATTTT. Amino acid sequence: CASSFTGGQPQHF.

This sequence joins TRBV9 and TRBJ1-2, with 7 bases identical to TRBD1. V lost 3 bases to trimming and J lost 4 bases; unmatched junction nucleotides: 9. The CDR3 spans 15 residues. Germline values: CDR1 SGDLS, CDR2 YYNGEE. The CDR3 DNA follows: TGTGCCAGCAGCGCCCTGTCGGGACAGCCCTATGGCTACACCTTC. Protein: CASSALSGQPYGYTF.

The chain uses TRBV18 and TRBJ2-2; 7 bases are a match to TRBD1. Germline V CDR1 and CDR2: KGHSH, LQKENI. The ends lost 2 bases at V and 4 bases at J; junction bases unmatched: 7. The CDR3 is 16 residues long. In DNA, the CDR3 is TGTGCCAGCTCACCATACCCGGGACAGCTCACCGGGGAGCTGTTTTTT. Amino acid sequence: CASSPYPGQLTGELFF.

The rearrangement links TRBV18 to TRBJ2-7, with TRBD2 identical over 8 bases. With 4 bases clipped from V and 7 bases from J, the junction kept 9 bases outside the gene matches. CDR1 and CDR2 (germline): KGHSH, LQKENI. The CDR3 is made up of 14 amino acids. DNA for the CDR3: TGTGCCAGCTCACTAGTAGCGGGGACGGAAGAGCAGTACTTC. This codes for CASSLVAGTEEQYF.

The chain employs TRBV30 and TRBJ1-6, with 9 positions matching TRBD1. Losses at the gene ends were 8 bases for V and 10 bases for J; bases not matched to a gene: 9. This CDR3 spans 13 amino acids. Germline values: CDR1 GTSNPN, CDR2 SVGIG (reference sequence). The CDR3 region is CAAGQGSGSPLHF. CDR3 DNA: TGTGCCGCAGGACAGGGGTCCGGGTCACCCCTCCACTTT.

The genes are TRBV25-1 and TRBJ2-1; D remains ambiguous. V lost 5 bases to trimming and J lost 8 bases, with 16 bases between them. CDR1 and CDR2 from the germline V gene are MGHDK and SYGVNS. The CDR3 extends over 14 amino acids. The DNA of the CDR3 is TGTGCCAGCAGTAGCCCTTCCCGGTCCTATGAGCAGTTCTTC. This codes for CASSSPSRSYEQFF.

The chain is built from TRBV5-8 and TRBJ2-5, with 10 bases fitting TRBD2. V trimming: 2 bases; J trimming: 1 base; junction bases outside the gene matches: 5. This CDR3 is 16 amino acids long. Germline V gene sequence: CDR1 SGHTS, CDR2 YDEGEE. CDR3 amino acids: CASSFGLAAVQETQYF. The CDR3, as DNA: TGTGCCAGCAGCTTCGGACTAGCGGCAGTCCAAGAGACCCAGTACTTC.